These 18 T cell receptor beta chains were sequenced from one sample in a study of CD8+ T cells in alopecia areata. Documented treatment: oral pan-JAK inhibitor, 5-10 mg twice daily. Sequencing templates came from extracted RNA that was reverse transcribed into cDNA. Profiled with immunoSEQ multiplex PCR; TCRdb holds only in-frame clones, not every one. The sample contains about 160,000 clones, 65% of which appear only once. This sample comprised CD4+ T cells sorted from blood, obtained at week 4, from a patient treated with tofacitinib. Receptors were obtained from a human donor with alopecia areata.

The V and J genes are TRBV30 and TRBJ1-6, with D hard to call. V lost 4 bases to trimming and J lost 8 bases, with 15 bases between them. The CDR3 spans 14 residues. Looked up from germline, CDR1 is GTSNPN and CDR2 is SVGIG (reference sequence). CDR3 DNA: TGTGCCTGGACTCACGCCGGGCTAGATTCACCCCTCCACTTT. Translation gives CAWTHAGLDSPLHF.

The rearrangement links TRBV5-6 to TRBJ2-5; D possibly corresponds to TRBD1 (6 bases). From germline, CDR1 is SGHDT and CDR2 YYEEEE. The CDR3 contains 13 residues. V lost 6 bases to trimming and J lost 2 bases, with 11 bases between them. The CDR3 bases are TGTGCCAGCAAACGAGGACAGCAAGAGACCCAGTACTTC. This encodes CASKRGQQETQYF.

The CDR3, as DNA: TGTGCCAGCAGCTCGGACAGGGTCTACGAGCAGTACTTC. This translates into CASSSDRVYEQYF. The V gene is TRBV7-8, the J gene TRBJ2-7; TRBD1 matches 8 bases. The germline gives CDR1 SGHVS, CDR2 FQNEAQ. J lost 3 bases, V lost 4 bases, and 2 bases had no gene match. This CDR3 is 13 amino acids long.

The CDR3 bases are TGTGCCTGGAGTGCCCTAGGGGGCTACACTGAAGCTTTCTTT. This encodes CAWSALGGYTEAFF. This sequence joins TRBV30 and TRBJ1-1; TRBD1 aligns across 7 bases. V gave up 1 base and J gave up 3 bases; unmatched junction bases: 5. The CDR3 runs to 14 residues. Germline CDR1 and CDR2: GTSNPN and SVGIG (reference sequence). Full variable domain (outside the CDR3, taken from reference TRBV30 and TRBJ1-1): SQTIHQWPATLVQPVGSPLSLECTVEGTSNPNLYWYRQAAGRGLQLLFYSVGIGQISSEVPQNLSASRPQDRQFILSSKKLLLSDSGFYLCAWSALGGYTEAFFGQGTRLTVV.

The chain has TRBV30 and TRBJ1-1; D possibly corresponds to TRBD1 (5 bases). Deletions cut 5 bases from V and 5 bases from J, with 27 bases between. Looked up from germline, CDR1 is GTSNPN and CDR2 is SVGIG (reference sequence). This CDR3 spans 17 amino acids. CDR3 DNA: TGTGCCTGGGCAGACCATCCTGGTGTGACAGTGGGAACTGAAGCTTTCTTT. It translates to CAWADHPGVTVGTEAFF.

The rearrangement links TRBV2 to TRBJ1-5; no firm D call. V was clipped by 3 bases and J by 4 bases, with 10 bases between them. The CDR3 contains 14 residues. Per the germline V gene, CDR1 is SNHLY and CDR2 is FYNNEI. For the CDR3, the DNA is TGTGCCAGCAGTGACGTGTTGGAGAATCAGCCCCAGCATTTT. It is translated as CASSDVLENQPQHF.

The chain carries TRBV4-3 and TRBJ2-3; D is unclear. The CDR3 runs 13 residues. V was shortened by 1 base and J by 6 bases, with 8 bases between the two germline ends. Germline V lookup: CDR1 LGHNA, CDR2 YSLEER. CDR3 protein: CASSQAGSDTQYF. DNA of the CDR3: TGCGCCAGCAGCCAAGCTGGGTCGGATACGCAGTATTTT.

The chain joins TRBV4-2 to TRBJ2-7, with 7 nucleotides matching TRBD2. The CDR3 loop spans 15 amino acids. Germline lookup yields CDR1 LGHNA and CDR2 YNFKEQ. V lost 1 base, J lost 2 bases, and 5 bases stayed unmatched. The CDR3 is CASSQVGTTTYEQYF. CDR3 DNA sequence: TGTGCCAGCAGCCAAGTTGGGACTACAACCTACGAGCAGTACTTC.

The CDR3 is CAWSVSHYEQYF. CDR3 nucleotide sequence: TGTGCCTGGAGTGTAAGTCACTACGAGCAGTACTTC. The rearrangement links TRBV30 to TRBJ2-7; no clear D. The CDR3 has 12 amino acids. Germline V lookup: CDR1 GTSNPN, CDR2 SVGIG (reference sequence). V gave up 0 bases and J gave up 3 bases, with 6 bases separating them.

The chain recombines TRBV6-6 with TRBJ1-6; D is unclear. Per germline, CDR1 MNHNY and CDR2 SVGAGI (reference sequence). The V end was cut by 2 bases, the J end by 6 bases, with 5 bases between. This CDR3 is built from 13 residues. The CDR3 reads CASSYETNSPLHF. CDR3 in DNA: TGTGCCAGCAGTTACGAGACTAATTCACCCCTCCACTTT.

The chain links TRBV18 to TRBJ1-6; D unresolved. The V end lost 2 bases, the J end lost 9 bases, and 8 bases lay between the germline ends. The CDR3 extends over 13 amino acids. Germline CDR1 KGHSH, CDR2 LQKENI. In DNA form, the CDR3 reads TGTGCCAGCTCACCAGGGGTCGGTTCACCCCTCCACTTT. Translated: CASSPGVGSPLHF.

This clone was recorded a few times. The J gene is TRBJ1-5, the V gene TRBV19; the match to TRBD1 covers 9 bases. The CDR3 consists of 18 residues. Trimming took 7 bases from V and 2 from J; bases not matched to a gene: 15. The germline V gene encodes CDR1 LNHDA and CDR2 SQIVND (reference sequence). As DNA, the CDR3 is TGTGCCAGTAAAGACCTCCTGGGACAGGGTAGGGGCAATCAGCCCCAGCATTTT. Protein product: CASKDLLGQGRGNQPQHF.

The chain couples TRBV30 to TRBJ1-5, with D perhaps TRBD1 (5 bases). CDR3 length: 14 amino acids. Germline V gene sequence: CDR1 GTSNPN, CDR2 SVGIG (reference sequence). V lost 0 bases and J lost 4, with 10 bases in between. In nucleotides, the CDR3 is TGTGCCTGGAGTGTAGCAGGGAGAAATCAGCCCCAGCATTTT. Amino acid sequence: CAWSVAGRNQPQHF.

J is TRBJ2-1 and V is TRBV6-5; D is uncertain. With 2 bases removed from V and 2 bases from J, the gap between germline ends came to 7 bases. This CDR3 has 14 residues. Germline loops: CDR1 MNHEY, CDR2 SVGAGI. In DNA form, the CDR3 reads TGTGCCAGCAGTTACGACGTGGCCTACAATGAGCAGTTCTTC. Its translation: CASSYDVAYNEQFF.

The chain carries TRBV27 and TRBJ1-6; no reliable D call. Germline values: CDR1 MNHEY, CDR2 SMNVEV (reference sequence). CDR3 size: 18 residues. Trimming took 2 bases from V and 0 from J, leaving 14 bases between them. The CDR3 loop reads CASSLVSSFSSYNSPLHF. In nucleotides, the CDR3 is TGTGCCAGCAGTTTAGTTTCCAGTTTTAGCTCCTATAATTCACCCCTCCACTTT.

The chain carries TRBV4-2 and TRBJ1-5, with no clear D. Looked up from germline, CDR1 is LGHNA and CDR2 is YNFKEQ. The CDR3 totals 15 residues. The germline V and J ends were trimmed by 4 bases and 2 bases, with 12 bases remaining between them. In DNA form, the CDR3 reads TGTGCCAGCAGCCCCGAGAGTGGAGGCAATCAGCCCCAGCATTTT. Protein: CASSPESGGNQPQHF.

The chain is built from TRBV5-1 and TRBJ1-2, with D unclear. The CDR3 is 16 residues long. With 0 bases removed from V and 3 bases from J, the gap between germline ends came to 15 bases. CDR1 is SGHRS, CDR2 YFSETQ, per germline. The CDR3 is CASSLAPNPEDYGYTF. The DNA for the CDR3 is TGCGCCAGCAGCTTGGCCCCGAACCCAGAGGACTATGGCTACACCTTC.

The chain couples TRBV29-1 to TRBJ2-5; a weak D match, TRBD2 (5 bases). Germline V gives CDR1 SQVTM, CDR2 ANQGSEA. This CDR3 contains 13 residues. V was pared by 5 bases and J by 2 bases, with 12 bases between. The CDR3 bases are TGCAGCGTTAGAGGGCTCCTACAAGAGACCCAGTACTTC. Protein product: CSVRGLLQETQYF.